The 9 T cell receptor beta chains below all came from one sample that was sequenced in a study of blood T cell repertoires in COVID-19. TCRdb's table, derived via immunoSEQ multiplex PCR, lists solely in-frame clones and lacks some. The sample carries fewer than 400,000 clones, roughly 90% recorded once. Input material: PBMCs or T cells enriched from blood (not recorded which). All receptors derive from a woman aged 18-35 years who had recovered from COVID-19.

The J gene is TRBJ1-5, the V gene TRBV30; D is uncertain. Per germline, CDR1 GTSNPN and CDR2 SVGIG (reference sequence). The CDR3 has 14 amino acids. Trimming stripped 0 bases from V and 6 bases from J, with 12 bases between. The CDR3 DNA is TGTGCCTGGAGTGTGGGCCGACGAGCTCAGCCCCAGCATTTT. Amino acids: CAWSVGRRAQPQHF.

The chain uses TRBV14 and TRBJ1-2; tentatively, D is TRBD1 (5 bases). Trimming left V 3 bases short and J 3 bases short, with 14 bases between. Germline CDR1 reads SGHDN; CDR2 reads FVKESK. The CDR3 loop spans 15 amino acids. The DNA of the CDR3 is TGTGCCAGCAGCCACACCAGGGATTTATACTATGGCTACACCTTC. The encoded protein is CASSHTRDLYYGYTF.

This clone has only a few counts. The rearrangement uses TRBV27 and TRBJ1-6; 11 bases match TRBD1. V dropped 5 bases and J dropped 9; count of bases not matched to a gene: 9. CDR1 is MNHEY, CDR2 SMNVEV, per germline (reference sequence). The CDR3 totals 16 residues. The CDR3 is CASSKTDRGRISPLHF. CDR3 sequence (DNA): TGTGCCAGCAGTAAAACGGACAGGGGGCGCATTTCACCCCTCCACTTT.

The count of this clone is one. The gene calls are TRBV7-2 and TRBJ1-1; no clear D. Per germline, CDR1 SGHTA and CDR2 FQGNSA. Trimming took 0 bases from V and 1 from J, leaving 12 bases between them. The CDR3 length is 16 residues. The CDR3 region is CASSLAARLSNTEAFF. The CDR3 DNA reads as TGTGCCAGCAGCTTAGCAGCCAGACTTTCGAACACTGAAGCTTTCTTT.

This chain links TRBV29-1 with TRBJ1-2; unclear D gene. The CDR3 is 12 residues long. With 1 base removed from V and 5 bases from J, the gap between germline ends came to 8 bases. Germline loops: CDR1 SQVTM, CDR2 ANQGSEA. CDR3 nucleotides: TGCAGCGTTGAAGGGTTGAGTTATGGCTACACCTTC. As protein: CSVEGLSYGYTF.

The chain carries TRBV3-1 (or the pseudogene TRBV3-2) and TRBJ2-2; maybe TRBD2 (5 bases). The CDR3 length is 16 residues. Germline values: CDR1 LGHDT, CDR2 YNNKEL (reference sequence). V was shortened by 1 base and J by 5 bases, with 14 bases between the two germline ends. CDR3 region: CASSQGEQKMTGELFF. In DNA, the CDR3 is TGTGCCAGCAGCCAAGGGGAGCAGAAGATGACCGGGGAGCTGTTTTTT.

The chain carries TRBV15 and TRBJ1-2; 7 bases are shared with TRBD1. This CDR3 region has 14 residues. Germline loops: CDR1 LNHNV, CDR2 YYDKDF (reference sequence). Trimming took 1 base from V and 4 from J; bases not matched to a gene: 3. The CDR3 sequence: CATSRGWDSYGYTF. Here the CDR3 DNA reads TGTGCCACCAGCAGAGGGTGGGACAGCTATGGCTACACCTTC.

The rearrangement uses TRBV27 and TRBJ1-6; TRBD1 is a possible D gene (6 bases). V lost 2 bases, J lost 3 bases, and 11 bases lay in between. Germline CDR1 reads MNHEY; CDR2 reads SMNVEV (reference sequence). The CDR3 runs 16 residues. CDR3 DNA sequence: TGTGCCAGCAGTTTAATGGGAGGGGGCTATAATTCACCCCTCCACTTT. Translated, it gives CASSLMGGGYNSPLHF.

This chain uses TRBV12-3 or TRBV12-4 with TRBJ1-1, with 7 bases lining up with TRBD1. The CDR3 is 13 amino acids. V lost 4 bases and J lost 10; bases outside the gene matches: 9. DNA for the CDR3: TGTGCCAGCAGTTCCTCGGGACAGTTGGTAGCTTTCTTT. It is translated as CASSSSGQLVAFF.